This T cell receptor beta chain was recorded in a study of CD8 T cells in Susac syndrome. TCR beta from blood CD8+ and CD4+ T cells was sequenced. Healthy donors matched for age and sex were used as controls. TEMRA cells were FACS-enriched, and CD8+ and CD4+ T cells were isolated negatively. Random hexamers were used to reverse transcribe the RNA input (0.5 to 1 ug). An immunoSEQ multiplex PCR amplified TCR beta CDR3 over 54 Vbeta and 13 Jbeta. MiXCR, applied by TCRdb to the immunoSEQ multiplex PCR reads, yields one record per CDR3 protein. The table lists 160,000 or so distinct CDR3 sequences, approximately 90% of them singletons. The CDR3 runs to 15 residues. V lost 4 bases to trimming and J lost 0 bases, with 13 bases between them. Per germline, CDR1 DFQATT and CDR2 SNEGSKA (reference sequence).

The sample was CD4+ T cells from PBMCs. This rearrangement joins TRBV20-1 to TRBJ1-5, with a tentative D call TRBD1 (5 bases). This sequence was found in a human donor in good health. The CDR3 bases are TGCAGTGCTATGGCGGGGACGGTTAGCAATCAGCCCCAGCATTTT. The encoded protein is CSAMAGTVSNQPQHF.